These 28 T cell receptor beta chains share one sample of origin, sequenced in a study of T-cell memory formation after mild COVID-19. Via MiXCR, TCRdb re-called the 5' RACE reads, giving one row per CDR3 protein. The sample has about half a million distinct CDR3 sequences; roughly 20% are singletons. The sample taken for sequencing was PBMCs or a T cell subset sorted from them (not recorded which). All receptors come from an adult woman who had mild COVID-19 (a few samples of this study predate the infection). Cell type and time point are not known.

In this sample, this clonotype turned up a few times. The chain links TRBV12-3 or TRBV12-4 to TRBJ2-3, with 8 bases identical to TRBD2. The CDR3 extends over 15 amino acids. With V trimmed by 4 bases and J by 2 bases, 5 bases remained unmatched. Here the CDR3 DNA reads TGTGCCAGCAGTTCCGGGAGGGGAGTCACAGATACGCAGTATTTT. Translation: CASSSGRGVTDTQYF.

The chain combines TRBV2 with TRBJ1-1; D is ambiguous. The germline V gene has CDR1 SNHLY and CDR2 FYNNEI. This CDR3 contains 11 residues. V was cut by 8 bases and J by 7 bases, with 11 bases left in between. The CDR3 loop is CASLEALEAFF. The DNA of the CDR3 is TGTGCCAGCCTTGAGGCCCTTGAAGCTTTCTTT.

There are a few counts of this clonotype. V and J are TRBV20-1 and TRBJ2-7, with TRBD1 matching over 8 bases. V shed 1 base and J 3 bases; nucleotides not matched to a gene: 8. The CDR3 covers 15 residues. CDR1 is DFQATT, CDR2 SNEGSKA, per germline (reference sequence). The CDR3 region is CSARAWQGANYEQYF. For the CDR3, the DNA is TGCAGTGCTAGAGCGTGGCAGGGGGCTAACTACGAGCAGTACTTC.

CDR3 nucleotide sequence: TGTGCCAGCAGCTTAGCGTTTAGGGCTAGGGAGCAGTTCTTC. Protein product: CASSLAFRAREQFF. V and J are TRBV7-6 and TRBJ2-1, with D hard to call. The V gene lost 0 bases and the J gene lost 10 bases, with 13 bases spanning the gap. The CDR3 is 14 residues long. CDR1 is SGHVS, CDR2 FNYEAQ, per germline.

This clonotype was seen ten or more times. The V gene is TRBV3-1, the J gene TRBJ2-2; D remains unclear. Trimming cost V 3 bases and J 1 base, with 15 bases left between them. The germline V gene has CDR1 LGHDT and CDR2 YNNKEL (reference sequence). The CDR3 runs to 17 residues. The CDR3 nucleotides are TGTGCCAGCAGCCACTATTCTTACTGGATGAACACCGGGGAGCTGTTTTTT. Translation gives CASSHYSYWMNTGELFF.

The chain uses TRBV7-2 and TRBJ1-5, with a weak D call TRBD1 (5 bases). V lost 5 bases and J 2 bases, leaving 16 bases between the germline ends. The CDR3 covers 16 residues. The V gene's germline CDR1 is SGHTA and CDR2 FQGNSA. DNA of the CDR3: TGTGCCAGCAGCATAAGCCAGGGACTGGGCAATCAGCCCCAGCATTTT. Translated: CASSISQGLGNQPQHF.

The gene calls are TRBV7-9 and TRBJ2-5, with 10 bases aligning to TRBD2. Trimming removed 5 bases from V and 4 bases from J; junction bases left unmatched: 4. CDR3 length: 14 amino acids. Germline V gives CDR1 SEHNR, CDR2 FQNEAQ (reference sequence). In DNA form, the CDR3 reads TGTGCCAGCAGCACCGGGACTAGCGTAGAGACCCAGTACTTC. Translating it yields CASSTGTSVETQYF.

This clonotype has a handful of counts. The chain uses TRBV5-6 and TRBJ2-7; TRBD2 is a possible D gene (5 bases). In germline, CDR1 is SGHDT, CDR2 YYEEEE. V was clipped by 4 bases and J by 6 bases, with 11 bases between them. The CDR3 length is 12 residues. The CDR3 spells CASSVGVSEQYF. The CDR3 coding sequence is TGTGCCAGCAGCGTGGGAGTTAGCGAGCAGTACTTC.

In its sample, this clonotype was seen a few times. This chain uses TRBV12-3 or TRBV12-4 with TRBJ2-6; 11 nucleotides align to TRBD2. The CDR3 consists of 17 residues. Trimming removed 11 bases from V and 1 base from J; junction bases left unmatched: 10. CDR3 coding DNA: TGTGCCGGTGGAACCACTAGCGGGGGATCTGGGGCCAACGTCCTGACTTTC. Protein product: CAGGTTSGGSGANVLTF.

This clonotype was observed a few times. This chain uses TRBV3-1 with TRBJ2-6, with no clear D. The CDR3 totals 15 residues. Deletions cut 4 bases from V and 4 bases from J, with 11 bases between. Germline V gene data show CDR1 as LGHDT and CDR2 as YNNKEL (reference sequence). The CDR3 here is CASSLPFAGANVLTF. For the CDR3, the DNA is TGTGCCAGCAGCCTTCCTTTTGCCGGGGCCAACGTCCTGACTTTC.

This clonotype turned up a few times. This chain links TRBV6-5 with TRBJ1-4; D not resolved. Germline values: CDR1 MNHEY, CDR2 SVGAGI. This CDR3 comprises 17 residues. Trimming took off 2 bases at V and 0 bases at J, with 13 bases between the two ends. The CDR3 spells CASSYRGPSATNEKLFF. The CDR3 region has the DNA TGTGCCAGCAGTTACCGAGGGCCCAGTGCAACTAATGAAAAACTGTTTTTT.

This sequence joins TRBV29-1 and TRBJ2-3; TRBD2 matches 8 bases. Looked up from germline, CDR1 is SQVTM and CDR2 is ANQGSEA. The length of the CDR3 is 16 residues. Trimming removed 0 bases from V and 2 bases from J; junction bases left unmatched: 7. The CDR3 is CSVEDGDSGATDTQYF. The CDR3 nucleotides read TGCAGCGTTGAAGATGGAGATAGCGGGGCCACAGATACGCAGTATTTT.

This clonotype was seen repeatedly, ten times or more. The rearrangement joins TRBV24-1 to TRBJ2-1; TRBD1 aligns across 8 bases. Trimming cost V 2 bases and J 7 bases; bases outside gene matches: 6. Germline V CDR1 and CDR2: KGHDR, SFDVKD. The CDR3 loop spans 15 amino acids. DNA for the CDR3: TGTGCCACCAGTGATTCAGGGGGCTATTGGAATGAGCAGTTCTTC. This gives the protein CATSDSGGYWNEQFF.

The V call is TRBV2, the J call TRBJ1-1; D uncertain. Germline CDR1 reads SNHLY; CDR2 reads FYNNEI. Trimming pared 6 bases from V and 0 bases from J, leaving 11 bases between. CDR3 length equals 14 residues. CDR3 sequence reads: CASRAGSLNTEAFF. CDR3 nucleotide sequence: TGTGCCAGCAGGGCGGGGTCCTTGAACACTGAAGCTTTCTTT.

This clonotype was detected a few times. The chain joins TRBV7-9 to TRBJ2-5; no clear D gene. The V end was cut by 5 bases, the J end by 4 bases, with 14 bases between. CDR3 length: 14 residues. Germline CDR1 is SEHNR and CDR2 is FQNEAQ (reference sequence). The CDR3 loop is CASSLPLAGETQYF. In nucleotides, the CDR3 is TGTGCCAGCAGCCTACCCCTCGCCGGAGAGACCCAGTACTTC.

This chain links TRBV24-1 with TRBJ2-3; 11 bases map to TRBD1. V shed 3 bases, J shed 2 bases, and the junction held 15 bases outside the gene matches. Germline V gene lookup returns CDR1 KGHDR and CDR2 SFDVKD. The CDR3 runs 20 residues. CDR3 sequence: CATSDPRGTGGNTVTDTQYF. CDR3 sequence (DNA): TGTGCCACCAGTGATCCTCGCGGGACAGGGGGGAATACTGTCACAGATACGCAGTATTTT.

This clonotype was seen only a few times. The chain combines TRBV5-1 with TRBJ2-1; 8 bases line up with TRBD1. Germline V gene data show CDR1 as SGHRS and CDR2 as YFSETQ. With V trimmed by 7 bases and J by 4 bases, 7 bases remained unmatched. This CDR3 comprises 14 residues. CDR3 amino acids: CASHGGQEYNEQFF. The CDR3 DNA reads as TGCGCCAGCCATGGGGGACAGGAGTACAATGAGCAGTTCTTC.

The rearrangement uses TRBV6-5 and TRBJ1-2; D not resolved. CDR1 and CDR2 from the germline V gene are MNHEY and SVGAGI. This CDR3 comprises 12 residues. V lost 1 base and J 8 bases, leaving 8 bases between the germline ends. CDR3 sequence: CASSYFGEGYTF. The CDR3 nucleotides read TGTGCCAGCAGTTACTTTGGGGAGGGCTACACCTTC.

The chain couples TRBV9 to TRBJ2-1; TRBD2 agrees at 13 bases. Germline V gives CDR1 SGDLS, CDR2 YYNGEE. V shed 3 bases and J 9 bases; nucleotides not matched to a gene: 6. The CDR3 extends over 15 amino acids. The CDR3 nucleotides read TGTGCCAGCAGCGCGACTAGCGGGAGGTTACGTGAGCAGTTCTTC. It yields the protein CASSATSGRLREQFF.

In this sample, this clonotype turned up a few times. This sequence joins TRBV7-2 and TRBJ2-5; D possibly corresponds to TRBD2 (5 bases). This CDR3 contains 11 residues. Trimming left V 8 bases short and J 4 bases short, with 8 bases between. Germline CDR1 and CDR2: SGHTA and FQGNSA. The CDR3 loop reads CASGRAETQYF. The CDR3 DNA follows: TGTGCCAGCGGGAGAGCAGAGACCCAGTACTTC.

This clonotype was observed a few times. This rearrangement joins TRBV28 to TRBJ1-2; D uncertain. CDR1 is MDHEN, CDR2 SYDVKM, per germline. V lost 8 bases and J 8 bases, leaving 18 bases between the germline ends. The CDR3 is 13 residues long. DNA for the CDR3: TGTGCCAGCCTAGACTCCGGAGCATTAGGCTACACCTTC. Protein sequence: CASLDSGALGYTF.

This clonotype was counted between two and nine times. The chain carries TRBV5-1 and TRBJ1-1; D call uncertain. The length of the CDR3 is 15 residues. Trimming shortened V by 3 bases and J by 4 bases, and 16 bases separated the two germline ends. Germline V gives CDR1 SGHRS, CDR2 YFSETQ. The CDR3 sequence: CASSYTTVPTTEAFF. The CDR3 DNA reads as TGCGCCAGCAGCTACACAACGGTGCCGACCACTGAAGCTTTCTTT.

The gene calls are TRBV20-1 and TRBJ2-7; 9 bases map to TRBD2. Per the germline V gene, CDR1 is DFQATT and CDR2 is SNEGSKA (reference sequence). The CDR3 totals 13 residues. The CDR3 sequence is CSAVAGDAYEQYF. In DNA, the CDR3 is TGCAGCGCTGTAGCGGGAGACGCCTACGAGCAGTACTTC.

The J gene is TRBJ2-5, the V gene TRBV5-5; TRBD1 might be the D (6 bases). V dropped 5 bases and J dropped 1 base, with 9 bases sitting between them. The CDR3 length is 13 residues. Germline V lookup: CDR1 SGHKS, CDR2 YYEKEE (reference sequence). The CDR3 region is CASRTGSQETQYF. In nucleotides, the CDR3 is TGTGCCAGCAGGACAGGAAGCCAAGAGACCCAGTACTTC.

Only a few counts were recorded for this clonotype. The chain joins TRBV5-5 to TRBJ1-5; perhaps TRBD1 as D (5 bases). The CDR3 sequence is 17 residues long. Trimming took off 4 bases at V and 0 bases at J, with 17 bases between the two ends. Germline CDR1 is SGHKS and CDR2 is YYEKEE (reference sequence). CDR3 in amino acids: CASSPSREVYSNQPQHF. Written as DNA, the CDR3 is TGTGCCAGCAGCCCAAGCAGGGAGGTTTATAGCAATCAGCCCCAGCATTTT.

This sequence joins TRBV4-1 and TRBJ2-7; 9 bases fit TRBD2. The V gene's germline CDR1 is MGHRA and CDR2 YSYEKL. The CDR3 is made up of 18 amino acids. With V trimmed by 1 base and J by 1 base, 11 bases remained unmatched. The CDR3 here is CASSQGLAGPGESYEQYF. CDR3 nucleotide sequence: TGCGCCAGCAGCCAAGGGCTAGCGGGGCCCGGAGAGTCCTACGAGCAGTACTTC.

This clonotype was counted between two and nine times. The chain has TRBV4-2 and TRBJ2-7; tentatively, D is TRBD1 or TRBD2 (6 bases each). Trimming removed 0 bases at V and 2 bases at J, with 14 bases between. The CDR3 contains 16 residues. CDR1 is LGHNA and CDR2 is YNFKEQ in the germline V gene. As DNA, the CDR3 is TGTGCCAGCAGCCAAGATAGGGGGGACGGCCCCTACGAGCAGTACTTC. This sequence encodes CASSQDRGDGPYEQYF.

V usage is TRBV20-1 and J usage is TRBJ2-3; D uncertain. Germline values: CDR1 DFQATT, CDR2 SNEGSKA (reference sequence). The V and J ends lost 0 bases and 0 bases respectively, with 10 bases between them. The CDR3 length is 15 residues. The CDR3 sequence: CSARDPTSSTDTQYF. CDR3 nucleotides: TGCAGTGCTAGAGACCCGACTTCTAGCACAGATACGCAGTATTTT.